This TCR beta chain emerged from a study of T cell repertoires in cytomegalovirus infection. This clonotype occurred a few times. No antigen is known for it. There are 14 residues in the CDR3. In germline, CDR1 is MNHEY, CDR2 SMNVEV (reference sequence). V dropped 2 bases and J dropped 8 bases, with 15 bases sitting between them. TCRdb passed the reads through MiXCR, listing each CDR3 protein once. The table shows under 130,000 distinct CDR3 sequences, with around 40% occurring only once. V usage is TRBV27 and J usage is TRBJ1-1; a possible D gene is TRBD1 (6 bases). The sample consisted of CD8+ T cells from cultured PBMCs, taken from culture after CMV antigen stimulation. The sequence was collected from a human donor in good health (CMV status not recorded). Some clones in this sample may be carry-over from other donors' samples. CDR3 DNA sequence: TGTGCCAGCAGTTTAGCCCCGACAGGTCCCGAAGCTTTCTTT. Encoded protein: CASSLAPTGPEAFF.